This is a list of T cell receptor beta chains from one sample in a study of molecular identifiers for immune sequencing clone quantification. Using its own MiXCR run on the PCR reads, TCRdb lists one record per CDR3 protein. The sample contains over 550,000 distinct CDR3 sequences, about 25% of which appear only once. Sequencing used naive CD8+ T cells from blood, with Jurkat cell RNA spiked in. The source is a human donor in good health. Some libraries in this study had Jurkat cell RNA spiked in. The CDR3 runs from the conserved cysteine through the conserved F or W. Fields, in order: D gene, V gene, J gene, clone size, CDR3 DNA, CDR3 protein. The D gene is left open where the match is weak. The size entry is marked missing in some rows and otherwise reads once, few, many or a size class.

NA,TRBV30,TRBJ2-7,many,TGTGCCTGGAGTGTACTGCAGGGTTCGGAGCAGTACTTC,CAWSVLQGSEQYF
NA,TRBV2,TRBJ1-4,NA,TGTGCCAGCATGCGACAGACTGCAACTAATGAAAAACTGTTTTTT,CASMRQTATNEKLFF
TRBD2,TRBV13,TRBJ2-2,NA,TGTGCCAGCGCCAAACTAGCGGGAGTAATCGGGGAGCTGTTTTTT,CASAKLAGVIGELFF
NA,TRBV3-1,TRBJ1-4,many,TGTGCCAGCAGCCAAGACTGGGACGGCGAAAATGAAAAACTGTTTTTT,CASSQDWDGENEKLFF
NA,TRBV5-5,TRBJ2-5,many,TGTGCCAGCAGCTTGGAGTTAGGGGATGAGACCCAGTACTTC,CASSLELGDETQYF
NA,TRBV7-6,TRBJ1-1,many,TGTGCCAGCAGTCCACCGGGGCAGGGGACTGAAGCTTTCTTT,CASSPPGQGTEAFF
NA,TRBV19,TRBJ2-3,many,TGTGCCAGTAGTATTTCATTGCAGAGCACAGATACGCAGTATTTT,CASSISLQSTDTQYF
NA,TRBV7-9,TRBJ2-1,NA,TGTGCCAGCAGCTTATCCGGGGGCACCTTAGAAAGTGAGCAGTTCTTC,CASSLSGGTLESEQFF
TRBD2,TRBV6-2/TRBV6-3,TRBJ2-7,NA,TGTGCCAGCAGTCCATTCTTGGGGGGGTACGAGCAGTACTTC,CASSPFLGGYEQYF
NA,TRBV29-1,TRBJ2-3,many,TGCAGCGGCGGACTCGGGACGACAGATACGCAGTATTTT,CSGGLGTTDTQYF
TRBD2,TRBV12-3/TRBV12-4,TRBJ2-1,NA,TGTGCCAGCAGTTTTGACGGGGGGGGTGTCTATGAGCAGTTCTTC,CASSFDGGGVYEQFF
NA,TRBV19,TRBJ1-5,NA,TGTGCCAGTAGTATGTCTAGCAATCAGCCCCAGCATTTT,CASSMSSNQPQHF
NA,TRBV5-1,TRBJ2-5,many,TGCGCCAGCAGCCCAGAAACGGGGGAGACCCAGTACTTC,CASSPETGETQYF
TRBD1,TRBV19,TRBJ2-3,few,TGTGCCAGTAGTTTTCTTACCCGGACAGGGCGCACAGATACGCAGTATTTT,CASSFLTRTGRTDTQYF
NA,TRBV5-6,TRBJ2-7,many,TGTGCCAGCAGCTTCGGTGTCTACGAGCAGTACTTC,CASSFGVYEQYF
TRBD2,TRBV27,TRBJ2-7,few,TGTGCCAGCAGTCCCACTAGCGCTCTCGTTTACGAGCAGTACTTC,CASSPTSALVYEQYF
NA,TRBV28,TRBJ1-4,few,TGTGCCAGCAGTTTGACCCTTCGGGGCGAAAAACTGTTTTTT,CASSLTLRGEKLFF
NA,TRBV11-2,TRBJ2-7,few,TGTGCCAGCAGACGACAGCAACTCTACGAGCAGTACTTC,CASRRQQLYEQYF
NA,TRBV4-3,TRBJ2-3,many,TGCGCCAGCAAGGCTTCGGGACATAGCACAGATACGCAGTATTTT,CASKASGHSTDTQYF
NA,TRBV19,TRBJ1-1,many,TGTGCCAGCAGTATCGGGGGCTCGAACACTGAAGCTTTCTTT,CASSIGGSNTEAFF
NA,TRBV20-1,TRBJ2-7,many,TGCAGTGCTAGAGACAGGACAGTAGGGTACGAGCAGTACTTC,CSARDRTVGYEQYF